This T cell receptor (beta chain) was sequenced for a study of CD8+ T cells in alopecia areata. Study-wide results and caveats: Higher clonality than in normal scalp was seen in lesional scalp, especially alopecia totalis/universalis.

Treatment of the sample: oral pan-JAK inhibitor, 5-10 mg twice daily. As concerns this clone: Its antigen remains unknown.

The V gene's germline CDR1 is SGHRS and CDR2 YFSETQ. This CDR3 is built from 14 residues. Unmatched junction bases numbered 5, after V lost 3 bases and J lost 4 bases. RNA extraction was followed by reverse transcription into cDNA, which acted as the sequencing template. Using immunoSEQ multiplex PCR, the repertoire was profiled, and TCRdb retains in-frame clones only, with some absent. The table shows about 210,000 clones, with more than 45% occurring only once. The clonotype originates from a human donor with alopecia areata. This chain links TRBV5-1 with TRBJ1-1; 8 nucleotides line up with TRBD1. The sample consisted of CD4+ T cells sorted from blood, taken at week 4, from a patient treated with tofacitinib. CDR3 sequence (DNA): TGCGCCAGCAGCTCAAACAGGGGGAGCACTGAAGCTTTCTTT. It specifies CASSSNRGSTEAFF.